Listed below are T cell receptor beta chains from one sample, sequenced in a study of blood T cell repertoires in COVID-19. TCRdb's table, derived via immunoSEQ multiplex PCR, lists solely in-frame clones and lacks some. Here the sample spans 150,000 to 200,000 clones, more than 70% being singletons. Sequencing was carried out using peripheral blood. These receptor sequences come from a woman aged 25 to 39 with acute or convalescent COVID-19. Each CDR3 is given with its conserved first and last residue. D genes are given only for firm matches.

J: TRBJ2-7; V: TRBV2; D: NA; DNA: TGTGCCAGCAGTGTTTTTAGGACTACCTACGAGCAGTACTTC; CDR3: CASSVFRTTYEQYF
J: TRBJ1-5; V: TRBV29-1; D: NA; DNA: TGCAGCCCCGAGGGAAATCAGCCCCAGCATTTT; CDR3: CSPEGNQPQHF
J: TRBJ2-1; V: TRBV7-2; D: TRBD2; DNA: TGTGCCAGCAGCAACGGGCCGGGACTAGTGGCGTTCTTC; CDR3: CASSNGPGLVAFF
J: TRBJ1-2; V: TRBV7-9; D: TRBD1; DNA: TGTGCCAGCAGCCGCGGGCAGGGGGAAGGCTACACCTTC; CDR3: CASSRGQGEGYTF
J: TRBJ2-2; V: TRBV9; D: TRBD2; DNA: TGTGCCAGCAGCGTAGGAGGACTAGCGGCGACGGGGGAGCTGTTTTTT; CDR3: CASSVGGLAATGELFF
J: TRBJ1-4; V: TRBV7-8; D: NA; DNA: TGTGCCAGCAGCTTAGGGGGAGGCGCAACTAATGAAAAACTGTTTTTT; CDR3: CASSLGGGATNEKLFF
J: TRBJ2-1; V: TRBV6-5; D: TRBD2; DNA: TGTGCCACAAAACTAGCGGGAGGAGGTGAGCAGTTCTTC; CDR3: CATKLAGGGEQFF
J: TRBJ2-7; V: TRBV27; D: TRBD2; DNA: TGTGCCAGCAGTCCGCCGGGACTACCCTTTTCCGAGCAGTACTTC; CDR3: CASSPPGLPFSEQYF
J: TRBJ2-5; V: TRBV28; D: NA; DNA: TGTGCCAGCAGTTTACTGGATCAGGGAGAGACCCAGTACTTC; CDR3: CASSLLDQGETQYF
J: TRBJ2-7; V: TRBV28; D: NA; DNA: TGTGCCAGCAGTTTAGGAACAGGGGGGGACGAGCAGTACTTC; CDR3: CASSLGTGGDEQYF
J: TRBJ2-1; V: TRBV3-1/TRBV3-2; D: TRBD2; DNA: TGTGCCAGCAGCCAAGGGCTAGCGGGAGGGCCGAGCTTGTTCTTC; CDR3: CASSQGLAGGPSLFF
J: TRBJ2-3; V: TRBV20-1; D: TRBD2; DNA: TGCAGTGCTAGTAGACTAGCGGGAGGAAGCACAGATACGCAGTATTTT; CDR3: CSASRLAGGSTDTQYF